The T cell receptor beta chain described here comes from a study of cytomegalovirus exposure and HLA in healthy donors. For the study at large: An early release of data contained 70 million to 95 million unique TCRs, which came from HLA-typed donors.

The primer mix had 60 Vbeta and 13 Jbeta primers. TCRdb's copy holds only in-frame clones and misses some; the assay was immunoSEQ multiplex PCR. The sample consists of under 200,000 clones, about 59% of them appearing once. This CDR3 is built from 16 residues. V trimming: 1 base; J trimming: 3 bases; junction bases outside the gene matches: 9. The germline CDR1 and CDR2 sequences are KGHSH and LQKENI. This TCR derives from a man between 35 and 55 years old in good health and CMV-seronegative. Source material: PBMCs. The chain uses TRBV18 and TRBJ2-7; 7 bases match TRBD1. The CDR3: CASSPRHGQEYYEQYF. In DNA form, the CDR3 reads TGTGCCAGCTCACCACGTCACGGACAGGAGTACTACGAGCAGTACTTC. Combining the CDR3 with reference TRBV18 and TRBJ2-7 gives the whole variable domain NAGVMQNPRHLVRRRGQEARLRCSPMKGHSHVYWYRQLPEEGLKFMVYLQKENIIDESGMPKERFSAEFPKEGPSILRIQQVVRGDSAAYFCASSPRHGQEYYEQYFGPGTRLTVT.